The 19 T cell receptor beta chains listed next were all sequenced from one sample in a study of vaccination and CD4 T cells after COVID-19. Cultured CD4+ T cell DNA was sequenced using the Oncomine TCR Beta short-read assay. TCRdb re-called the PCR reads through MiXCR, storing one row per CDR3 protein. The repertoire holds about 20,000 distinct CDR3 sequences, with roughly three fifths as singletons. Noted treatment: approximately nine-day PBMC culture with coronavirus spike peptide pools or control peptides (ViraFEST assay). Antigens for these TCRs are unknown. Here the sequenced sample was CD4+ T cells from blood, cultured in vitro, taken before SARS-CoV-2 vaccination. Receptors were obtained from a human donor who had recovered from COVID-19.

V gene TRBV4-1 combines with J gene TRBJ1-2, with D possibly matching TRBD1 (5 bases). V gave up 5 bases and J gave up 0 bases, with 19 bases separating them. This CDR3 contains 17 residues. Looked up from germline, CDR1 is MGHRA and CDR2 is YSYEKL. CDR3 amino acids: CASSDTGRLGANYGYTF. The DNA of the CDR3 is TGCGCCAGCAGCGATACAGGACGCCTGGGGGCTAACTATGGCTACACCTTC.

This chain connects TRBV25-1 to TRBJ1-1; possible D gene TRBD1, 5 bases. Trimming removed 4 bases from V and 0 bases from J, with 6 bases in between. This CDR3 comprises 13 residues. CDR1 is MGHDK and CDR2 is SYGVNS in the germline V gene. CDR3 protein: CASSGGMNTEAFF. The CDR3 DNA sequence: TGTGCCAGCAGTGGGGGCATGAACACTGAAGCTTTCTTT.

This clonotype has just a few counts. The gene calls are TRBV20-1 and TRBJ1-1, with D possibly matching TRBD1 (5 bases). This CDR3 is built from 15 residues. Germline CDR1 reads DFQATT; CDR2 reads SNEGSKA (reference sequence). V shed 6 bases and J shed 3 bases, with 20 bases lying between them. This CDR3 reads CSAVDGRKGYTEAFF. Here the CDR3 DNA reads TGCAGTGCCGTCGACGGCCGAAAGGGGTACACTGAAGCTTTCTTT.

This clonotype was seen more than once but under ten times. This sequence joins TRBV6-5 and TRBJ1-5, with 12 bases lining up with TRBD1. CDR3 length equals 18 residues. In germline, CDR1 is MNHEY, CDR2 SVGAGI. V lost 0 bases and J lost 7; bases outside the gene matches: 10. The CDR3, as DNA: TGTGCCAGCAGTTACTCCCGGGGACAGGGGGCGCGTGGACAGCCCCAGCATTTT. The encoded protein is CASSYSRGQGARGQPQHF.

V usage is TRBV2 and J usage is TRBJ2-5; tentatively, D is TRBD1 (6 bases). Trimming took off 5 bases at V and 4 bases at J, with 11 bases between the two ends. This CDR3 has 13 residues. Germline V lookup: CDR1 SNHLY, CDR2 FYNNEI. The CDR3 bases are TGTGCCAGCAGTACGGACAGCAGAGAGACCCAGTACTTC. It is translated as CASSTDSRETQYF.

This clonotype was seen a few times. J is TRBJ2-7 and V is TRBV27; a weak D match, TRBD2 (7 bases). The CDR3 is made up of 16 amino acids. The V gene lost 6 bases and the J gene lost 1 base, with 19 bases spanning the gap. CDR1 is MNHEY, CDR2 SMNVEV, per germline (reference sequence). CDR3 loop: CASRVGWGGESYEQYF. CDR3 DNA: TGTGCCAGCAGAGTGGGCTGGGGGGGCGAATCCTACGAGCAGTACTTC.

V gene TRBV28 combines with J gene TRBJ2-3; D remains ambiguous. Germline assignment: CDR1 MDHEN and CDR2 SYDVKM. V was shortened by 6 bases and J by 0 bases, with 7 bases between the two germline ends. The CDR3 length is 13 residues. CDR3 in amino acids: CASRATSTDTQYF. CDR3 bases: TGTGCCAGCAGGGCGACTAGCACAGATACGCAGTATTTT.

The chain recombines TRBV5-4 with TRBJ2-5; the D gene is possibly TRBD2 (5 bases). Trimming cost V 3 bases and J 5 bases, with 11 bases left between them. The germline V gene encodes CDR1 SGHNT and CDR2 YYREEE (reference sequence). This CDR3 region has 13 residues. CDR3 residues: CASSSREVETQYF. The CDR3 DNA follows: TGTGCCAGCAGCTCCCGGGAAGTGGAGACCCAGTACTTC.

The rearrangement uses TRBV7-9 and TRBJ2-1, with a tentative D call TRBD2 (6 bases). This CDR3 contains 17 residues. V shed 1 base and J shed 1 base, with 14 bases lying between them. Germline values: CDR1 SEHNR, CDR2 FQNEAQ (reference sequence). Here the CDR3 reads CASSLEPTGSSYNEQFF. The DNA of the CDR3 is TGTGCCAGCAGCTTAGAGCCAACCGGGAGTTCCTACAATGAGCAGTTCTTC.

This chain joins TRBV28 and TRBJ2-5; D perhaps matches TRBD1 (6 bases). Germline V gene sequence: CDR1 MDHEN, CDR2 SYDVKM. The CDR3 is made up of 13 amino acids. V was shortened by 6 bases and J by 5 bases, with 13 bases between the two germline ends. As DNA, the CDR3 is TGTGCCAGCAGCGGACAGCGCGGGGAGACCCAGTACTTC. Translation gives CASSGQRGETQYF.

The chain joins TRBV28 to TRBJ1-6, with a possible D match to TRBD1 (6 bases). CDR3 length equals 18 residues. Germline CDR1 reads MDHEN; CDR2 reads SYDVKM. The ends were cut back, 3 bases at V and 5 bases at J, with 20 bases in the middle. CDR3: CASSFRALRGGDNSPLHF. The CDR3 DNA sequence: TGTGCCAGCAGTTTCCGAGCCCTTCGAGGGGGAGATAATTCACCCCTCCACTTT.

This chain links TRBV30 with TRBJ1-5; the D is unclear. The CDR3 totals 12 residues. Deletions cut 0 bases from V and 6 bases from J, with 6 bases between. Germline V gives CDR1 GTSNPN, CDR2 SVGIG (reference sequence). The CDR3 DNA reads as TGTGCCTGGAGTGTACGCGGTCAGCCCCAGCATTTT. Its translation: CAWSVRGQPQHF.

This sequence joins TRBV27 and TRBJ2-1, with D possibly TRBD1 on 5 matching bases. The CDR3 is made up of 12 amino acids. The germline V gene has CDR1 MNHEY and CDR2 SMNVEV (reference sequence). V was pared by 9 bases and J by 4 bases, with 10 bases between. As DNA, the CDR3 is TGTGCCAGTAGGGGTATTTACAATGAGCAGTTCTTC. Amino acids: CASRGIYNEQFF.

The chain uses TRBV19 and TRBJ1-2; no reliable D call. Trimming shortened V by 5 bases and J by 2 bases, and 9 bases separated the two germline ends. The CDR3 contains 13 residues. Germline V lookup: CDR1 LNHDA, CDR2 SQIVND (reference sequence). The CDR3 protein is CASSFDPNYGYTF. CDR3 sequence (DNA): TGTGCCAGTAGTTTCGACCCGAACTATGGCTACACCTTC. Complete variable domain (other parts from reference TRBV19 and TRBJ1-2): DGGITQSPKYLFRKEGQNVTLSCEQNLNHDAMYWYRQDPGQGLRLIYYSQIVNDFQKGDIAEGYSVSREKKESFPLTVTSAQKNPTAFYLCASSFDPNYGYTFGSGTRLTVV.

The chain uses TRBV20-1 and TRBJ2-3; 10 positions match TRBD2. Per the germline V gene, CDR1 is DFQATT and CDR2 is SNEGSKA (reference sequence). V lost 6 bases and J lost 5; bases outside the gene matches: 17. The CDR3 is made up of 17 amino acids. The CDR3 is CSATWARASGSQDTQYF. In DNA, the CDR3 is TGCAGTGCGACCTGGGCGCGGGCTAGCGGGAGCCAAGATACGCAGTATTTT.

The rearrangement links TRBV27 to TRBJ1-5; D gene uncertain. From germline, CDR1 is MNHEY and CDR2 SMNVEV (reference sequence). The CDR3 runs to 18 residues. V lost 0 bases and J 2 bases, leaving 17 bases between the germline ends. CDR3 bases: TGTGCCAGCAGTTTATCCACGATAGGTCGGGGTGGCAATCAGCCCCAGCATTTT. This translates into CASSLSTIGRGGNQPQHF.

The chain carries TRBV6-4 and TRBJ2-2; 7 bases match TRBD1. Germline V CDR1 and CDR2: MRHNA, SNTAGT. The CDR3 contains 13 residues. The trim removed 0 bases at V and 8 bases at J, leaving 0 bases unmatched. The CDR3 region has the DNA TGTGCCAGCAGTGACTCGGACAGGGGGGAGCTGTTTTTT. Translating it yields CASSDSDRGELFF.

The chain links TRBV5-1 to TRBJ1-5; D unclear. V was clipped by 2 bases and J by 6 bases, with 21 bases between them. The V gene's germline CDR1 is SGHRS and CDR2 YFSETQ. The CDR3 is made up of 17 amino acids. The CDR3 sequence: CASSFPTPTNLRQPQHF. CDR3 bases: TGCGCCAGCAGCTTCCCAACCCCGACGAACCTCCGTCAGCCCCAGCATTTT.

This chain uses TRBV29-1 with TRBJ1-5, with 11 bases identical to TRBD1. The germline V gene has CDR1 SQVTM and CDR2 ANQGSEA. This CDR3 has 13 amino acids. V was pared by 6 bases and J by 6 bases, with 4 bases of the junction left unmatched. CDR3 in DNA: TGCAGCGTCCTGGGACAGGGGGGTCAGCCCCAGCATTTT. Residues: CSVLGQGGQPQHF. Looking up the rest from reference TRBV29-1 and TRBJ1-5 gives the full variable domain: SAVISQKPSRDICQRGTSLTIQCQVDSQVTMMFWYRQQPGQSLTLIATANQGSEATYESGFVIDKFPISRPNLTFSTLTVSNMSPEDSSIYLCSVLGQGGQPQHFGDGTRLSIL.